This T cell receptor beta chain derives from a study of T-cell memory formation after mild COVID-19. Study in general: Clusters were largely donor specific.

From the 5' RACE reads, TCRdb called clonotypes with MiXCR, one entry per CDR3 protein. Among tens of thousands of distinct CDR3 sequences listed, about an eighth were seen once. Deletions cut 4 bases from V and 1 base from J, with 13 bases between. The CDR3 runs to 15 residues. From germline, CDR1 is KGHSH and CDR2 LQKENI. This clonotype was recorded at least ten times. The receptor's source is a man aged 18 to 30 who had mild COVID-19 (a few samples of this study predate the infection). Cell type and time point are not known. Specimen: PBMCs or a T cell subset sorted from them (not recorded which). The chain employs TRBV18 and TRBJ2-5, with D perhaps matching TRBD2 (5 bases). As DNA, the CDR3 is TGTGCCAGCTCACGGGGAGCCGCGATCCAAGAGACCCAGTACTTC. This gives the protein CASSRGAAIQETQYF. Full variable domain (missing parts from reference TRBV18 and TRBJ2-5): NAGVMQNPRHLVRRRGQEARLRCSPMKGHSHVYWYRQLPEEGLKFMVYLQKENIIDESGMPKERFSAEFPKEGPSILRIQQVVRGDSAAYFCASSRGAAIQETQYFGPGTRLLVL.